This is a list of T cell receptor beta chains from one sample in a study of Graves' ophthalmopathy and Graves' hyperthyroidism. TCRdb independently ran MiXCR on the multiplex PCR reads; one entry per CDR3 protein. This sample has around 1.1 million distinct CDR3 sequences, with less than 45% found just once. Sequences were obtained from peripheral blood or thyroid tissue (not recorded which). These receptor sequences come from an adult man with Graves' hyperthyroidism. The CDR3 runs from the conserved cysteine through the conserved F or W. The D gene is left open where the match is weak. Not all rows give a size; the values are once, few, many and, for expanded clones, a class.

clone size: many; V gene: TRBV2; D gene: -; J gene: TRBJ1-1; CDR3 protein: CASSAQLMNTEAFF; CDR3 DNA: TGTGCCAGCAGTGCCCAGCTTATGAACACTGAAGCTTTCTTT
clone size: -; V gene: TRBV12-3/TRBV12-4; D gene: -; J gene: TRBJ1-1; CDR3 protein: CASTPAGSDEAFF; CDR3 DNA: TGTGCCAGCACCCCGGCGGGGTCCGACGAAGCTTTCTTT
clone size: -; V gene: TRBV10-3; D gene: TRBD1; J gene: TRBJ1-1; CDR3 protein: CAISRTGRTEAFF; CDR3 DNA: TGTGCCATCAGCCGGACAGGGCGGACTGAAGCTTTCTTT
clone size: many; V gene: TRBV20-1; D gene: -; J gene: TRBJ2-6; CDR3 protein: CSARDSRRVGVLTF; CDR3 DNA: TGCAGTGCTAGAGATAGCAGGAGGGTAGGCGTCCTGACTTTC
clone size: -; V gene: TRBV11-1; D gene: -; J gene: TRBJ1-4; CDR3 protein: CASTPRGWEKLFF; CDR3 DNA: TGTGCCAGCACCCCCAGGGGTTGGGAAAAACTGTTTTTT
clone size: -; V gene: TRBV7-9; D gene: -; J gene: TRBJ2-5; CDR3 protein: CASSPPGMGGETQYF; CDR3 DNA: TGTGCCAGCAGCCCCCCGGGGATGGGCGGGGAGACCCAGTACTTC
clone size: -; V gene: TRBV5-5; D gene: TRBD2; J gene: TRBJ2-5; CDR3 protein: CASTWGGNGQYF; CDR3 DNA: TGTGCCAGCACTTGGGGGGGGAACGGCCAGTACTTC
clone size: -; V gene: TRBV20-1; D gene: TRBD1; J gene: TRBJ2-7; CDR3 protein: CSASTPGQGETYEQYF; CDR3 DNA: TGCAGTGCTAGTACTCCGGGACAGGGCGAGACCTACGAGCAGTACTTC
clone size: few; V gene: TRBV3-1; D gene: -; J gene: TRBJ2-7; CDR3 protein: CASSQDLGTDPYEQYF; CDR3 DNA: TGTGCCAGCAGCCAAGATCTAGGGACGGATCCCTACGAGCAGTACTTC
clone size: -; V gene: TRBV19; D gene: -; J gene: TRBJ1-1; CDR3 protein: CASTQGQTKAFF; CDR3 DNA: TGTGCCAGTACCCAAGGACAGACCAAAGCTTTCTTT
clone size: many; V gene: TRBV7-8; D gene: -; J gene: TRBJ2-5; CDR3 protein: CASSSPSVAQYF; CDR3 DNA: TGTGCCAGCAGCTCCCCATCGGTGGCCCAGTACTTC
clone size: -; V gene: TRBV7-8; D gene: TRBD1; J gene: TRBJ1-2; CDR3 protein: CASSRDRGLSTF; CDR3 DNA: TGTGCCAGCAGTAGGGACAGGGGGCTAAGTACCTTC
clone size: many; V gene: TRBV2; D gene: -; J gene: TRBJ1-2; CDR3 protein: CASPQGYGYTF; CDR3 DNA: TGTGCCAGCCCTCAGGGATATGGCTACACCTTC
clone size: -; V gene: TRBV10-3; D gene: -; J gene: TRBJ2-7; CDR3 protein: CASTYEGGRPLSEQYF; CDR3 DNA: TGTGCCAGCACCTACGAGGGGGGTAGGCCCCTCTCCGAGCAGTACTTC
clone size: few; V gene: TRBV12-3/TRBV12-4; D gene: -; J gene: TRBJ1-3; CDR3 protein: CASSISGSSGNTIYF; CDR3 DNA: TGTGCCAGCAGTATCTCAGGTTCCTCTGGAAACACCATATATTTT
clone size: many; V gene: TRBV6-6; D gene: -; J gene: TRBJ1-6; CDR3 protein: CATLRDFDSPLHF; CDR3 DNA: TGTGCCACCCTTAGGGATTTTGATTCACCCCTCCACTTT
clone size: -; V gene: TRBV25-1; D gene: -; J gene: TRBJ1-1; CDR3 protein: CASSSGAGRSAEAFF; CDR3 DNA: TGTGCCAGCAGTTCAGGGGCCGGGAGAAGCGCTGAAGCTTTCTTT
clone size: few; V gene: TRBV12-3/TRBV12-4; D gene: TRBD1; J gene: TRBJ2-7; CDR3 protein: CASSQGGQIYEQYF; CDR3 DNA: TGTGCCAGCAGCCAAGGGGGACAGATCTACGAGCAGTACTTC
clone size: few; V gene: TRBV6-5; D gene: TRBD1; J gene: TRBJ1-5; CDR3 protein: CASSSNLEGASNQPQHF; CDR3 DNA: TGTGCCAGCAGTTCCAACCTGGAGGGGGCGAGCAATCAGCCCCAGCATTTT
clone size: many; V gene: TRBV6-5; D gene: -; J gene: TRBJ2-7; CDR3 protein: CASSLTGTTYEQYF; CDR3 DNA: TGTGCCAGCAGCCTGACAGGGACTACCTACGAGCAGTACTTC
clone size: -; V gene: TRBV4-1; D gene: TRBD1; J gene: TRBJ1-2; CDR3 protein: CASSQLGWGQAYGYTF; CDR3 DNA: TGCGCCAGCAGCCAACTTGGTTGGGGACAGGCGTATGGCTACACCTTC
clone size: few; V gene: TRBV7-2; D gene: -; J gene: TRBJ2-7; CDR3 protein: CASSLGPGFYEQYF; CDR3 DNA: TGTGCCAGCAGCTTAGGGCCGGGATTCTACGAGCAGTACTTC
clone size: many; V gene: TRBV25-1; D gene: TRBD1; J gene: TRBJ1-4; CDR3 protein: CASRDQDRAPLNEKLFF; CDR3 DNA: TGTGCCAGCAGGGACCAGGACAGGGCCCCTCTTAATGAAAAACTGTTTTTT
clone size: -; V gene: TRBV25-1; D gene: TRBD2; J gene: TRBJ2-7; CDR3 protein: CARPSGGFYEQYF; CDR3 DNA: TGTGCCAGACCGAGCGGGGGATTCTACGAGCAGTACTTC
clone size: -; V gene: TRBV2; D gene: -; J gene: TRBJ2-1; CDR3 protein: CASSEGERTEQFF; CDR3 DNA: TGTGCCAGCAGTGAAGGGGAGCGCACTGAGCAGTTCTTC
clone size: many; V gene: TRBV12-3/TRBV12-4; D gene: -; J gene: TRBJ2-7; CDR3 protein: CASSPGGSSYEQYF; CDR3 DNA: TGTGCCAGTAGTCCCGGGGGAAGCTCCTACGAGCAGTACTTC
clone size: -; V gene: TRBV4-2; D gene: -; J gene: TRBJ1-1; CDR3 protein: CASSSPTGEGLNTEAFF; CDR3 DNA: TGTGCCAGCAGCTCACCTACCGGAGAGGGATTGAACACTGAAGCTTTCTTT
clone size: -; V gene: TRBV13; D gene: -; J gene: TRBJ2-7; CDR3 protein: CASSPTRTSYEQYF; CDR3 DNA: TGTGCCAGCAGCCCGACGAGGACCTCTTACGAGCAGTACTTC
clone size: once; V gene: TRBV10-3; D gene: -; J gene: TRBJ2-6; CDR3 protein: CAISVRGSLRTNVLTF; CDR3 DNA: TGTGCCATCAGTGTAAGAGGGTCTCTGAGGACCAACGTCCTGACTTTC
clone size: -; V gene: TRBV7-3; D gene: -; J gene: TRBJ2-7; CDR3 protein: CASSPRQVRDEQYF; CDR3 DNA: TGCGCCAGCAGCCCCCGACAGGTGAGGGACGAGCAGTACTTC
clone size: -; V gene: TRBV12-3/TRBV12-4; D gene: TRBD1; J gene: TRBJ1-1; CDR3 protein: CASSPDRGPYSTEAFF; CDR3 DNA: TGTGCCAGCAGCCCGGACAGGGGGCCATATTCCACTGAAGCTTTCTTT
clone size: -; V gene: TRBV15; D gene: -; J gene: TRBJ2-5; CDR3 protein: CATSRDRDFETQYF; CDR3 DNA: TGTGCCACCAGCAGAGACAGGGACTTCGAGACCCAGTACTTC
clone size: -; V gene: TRBV5-5; D gene: TRBD1; J gene: TRBJ1-1; CDR3 protein: CASSRSQGSTEAFF; CDR3 DNA: TGTGCCAGCAGCAGATCACAGGGGAGCACTGAAGCTTTCTTT
clone size: -; V gene: TRBV15; D gene: -; J gene: TRBJ1-2; CDR3 protein: CATRQGDRERGYTF; CDR3 DNA: TGTGCCACCAGACAGGGTGATAGGGAAAGGGGCTACACCTTC
clone size: -; V gene: TRBV20-1; D gene: -; J gene: TRBJ2-7; CDR3 protein: CSARGLLASEQYF; CDR3 DNA: TGCAGTGCTAGAGGGCTGCTAGCTTCCGAGCAGTACTTC
clone size: many; V gene: TRBV20-1; D gene: TRBD1; J gene: TRBJ1-2; CDR3 protein: CSAWTGQEVGYTF; CDR3 DNA: TGCAGTGCTTGGACAGGCCAAGAAGTAGGCTACACCTTC
clone size: -; V gene: TRBV14; D gene: -; J gene: TRBJ1-2; CDR3 protein: CASSPFLGQLLGYTF; CDR3 DNA: TGTGCCAGCAGCCCCTTTTTGGGCCAGCTTCTTGGCTACACCTTC
clone size: many; V gene: TRBV7-2; D gene: -; J gene: TRBJ1-1; CDR3 protein: CASSLGGRRAFF; CDR3 DNA: TGTGCCAGCAGCTTAGGGGGTCGGCGAGCTTTCTTT
clone size: few; V gene: TRBV6-5; D gene: -; J gene: TRBJ1-5; CDR3 protein: CASSYLWGNQPQHF; CDR3 DNA: TGTGCCAGCAGTTATCTTTGGGGGAATCAGCCCCAGCATTTT
clone size: many; V gene: TRBV29-1; D gene: -; J gene: TRBJ2-2; CDR3 protein: CSVEGGWGTGELFF; CDR3 DNA: TGCAGCGTTGAAGGGGGGTGGGGTACCGGGGAGCTGTTTTTT
clone size: -; V gene: TRBV20-1; D gene: TRBD1; J gene: TRBJ1-5; CDR3 protein: CSARVTGQETQHF; CDR3 DNA: TGCAGTGCTAGAGTGACAGGGCAAGAGACCCAGCATTTT
clone size: few; V gene: TRBV10-2; D gene: TRBD1; J gene: TRBJ2-7; CDR3 protein: CACSARDRDEQYF; CDR3 DNA: TGCGCCTGCAGTGCTCGGGACAGGGACGAGCAGTACTTC
clone size: -; V gene: TRBV29-1; D gene: -; J gene: TRBJ2-7; CDR3 protein: CSVEKRRNTGELYF; CDR3 DNA: TGCAGCGTTGAAAAACGAAGGAACACCGGGGAGCTGTACTTC
clone size: many; V gene: TRBV20-1; D gene: -; J gene: TRBJ1-5; CDR3 protein: CSATGFSNQPQHF; CDR3 DNA: TGCAGTGCGACAGGATTTAGCAATCAGCCCCAGCATTTT
clone size: many; V gene: TRBV20-1; D gene: TRBD1; J gene: TRBJ1-2; CDR3 protein: CSAREPGQGLGGYTF; CDR3 DNA: TGCAGTGCTAGAGAGCCGGGACAGGGCCTAGGTGGCTACACCTTC
clone size: few; V gene: TRBV10-1; D gene: TRBD1; J gene: TRBJ1-1; CDR3 protein: CPSRQGSNTEAFF; CDR3 DNA: TGCCCCTCCCGACAGGGGTCGAACACTGAAGCTTTCTTT
clone size: -; V gene: TRBV29-1; D gene: -; J gene: TRBJ1-2; CDR3 protein: CSANNGYTF; CDR3 DNA: TGCAGCGCAAATAATGGCTACACCTTC
clone size: few; V gene: TRBV4-3; D gene: TRBD1; J gene: TRBJ2-2; CDR3 protein: CASSQETGEGGELFF; CDR3 DNA: TGCGCCAGCAGCCAAGAAACAGGGGAAGGCGGGGAGCTGTTTTTT
clone size: -; V gene: TRBV25-1; D gene: -; J gene: TRBJ1-1; CDR3 protein: CASSPGTGWSTEAFF; CDR3 DNA: TGTGCCAGCAGTCCCGGGACGGGTTGGAGCACTGAAGCTTTCTTT
clone size: -; V gene: TRBV13; D gene: -; J gene: TRBJ2-7; CDR3 protein: CASGFSPGEQYF; CDR3 DNA: TGTGCCAGCGGCTTCTCCCCGGGGGAGCAGTACTTC